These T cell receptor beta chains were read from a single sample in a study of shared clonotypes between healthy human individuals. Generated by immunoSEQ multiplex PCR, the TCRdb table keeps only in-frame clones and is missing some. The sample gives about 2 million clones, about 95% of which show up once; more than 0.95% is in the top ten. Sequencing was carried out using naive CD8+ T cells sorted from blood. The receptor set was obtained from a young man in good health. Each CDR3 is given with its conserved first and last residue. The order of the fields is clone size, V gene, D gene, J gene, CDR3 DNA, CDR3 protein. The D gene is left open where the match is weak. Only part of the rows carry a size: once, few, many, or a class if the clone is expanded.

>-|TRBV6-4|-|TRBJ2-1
TGTGCCAGCAGTGATTTGGACGGAGAGGAGCAGTTCTTC
CASSDLDGEEQFF
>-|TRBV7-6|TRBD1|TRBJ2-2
TGTGCCAGCAGCCACCCCGGGACAGGGTACACCGGGGAGCTGTTTTTT
CASSHPGTGYTGELFF
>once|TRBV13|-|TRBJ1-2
TGTGCCAGCAGCTCCAGTGAGGAACCCAACTATGGCTACACCTTC
CASSSSEEPNYGYTF
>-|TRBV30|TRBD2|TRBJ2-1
TGTGCCTGGACTAGCGGGGGGTACTACAATGAGCAGTTCTTC
CAWTSGGYYNEQFF
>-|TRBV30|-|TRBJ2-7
TGTGCCTGGAGTTATGCCTACGAGCAGTACTTC
CAWSYAYEQYF
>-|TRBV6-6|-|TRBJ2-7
TGTGCCAGCAGCGGGATGGGCGAAAGCTCCTACGAGCAGTACTTC
CASSGMGESSYEQYF
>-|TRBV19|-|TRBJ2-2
TGTGCCAGTAGTATGGCAGTCACCGGGGAGCTGTTTTTT
CASSMAVTGELFF
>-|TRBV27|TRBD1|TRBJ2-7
TGTGCCAGCAGTTTCGGACAGGGGTCCTACGAGCAGTACTTC
CASSFGQGSYEQYF
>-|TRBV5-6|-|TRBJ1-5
TGTGCCAGCAGCGCAGGTAACAATCAGCCCCAGCATTTT
CASSAGNNQPQHF
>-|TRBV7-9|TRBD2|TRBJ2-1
TGTGCCACCGATCCGGGACTAGCGGGGTTATTCTCCTACAATGAGCAGTTCTTC
CATDPGLAGLFSYNEQFF
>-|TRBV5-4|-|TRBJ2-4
TGTGCCAGCAGCCCGGGACCAGCGGAAAACATTCAGTACTTC
CASSPGPAENIQYF
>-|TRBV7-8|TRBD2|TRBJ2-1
TGTGCCAGCAGCTCTCCGGGACTAGACTACAATGAGCAGTTCTTC
CASSSPGLDYNEQFF
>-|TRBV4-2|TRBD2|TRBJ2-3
TGTGCCAGCAGCCCTTGGGCGGGGGGGTTCTCTAACACAGATACGCAGTATTTT
CASSPWAGGFSNTDTQYF
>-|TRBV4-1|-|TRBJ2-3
TGCGCCAGCAGCCGAACCCCACTTGCGGGGTACACAGATACGCAGTATTTT
CASSRTPLAGYTDTQYF
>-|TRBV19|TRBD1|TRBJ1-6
TGTGCCAGTTTACGCACAGGGGCCAATTCACCCCTCCACTTT
CASLRTGANSPLHF
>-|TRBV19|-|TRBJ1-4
TGTGCCAGTCTAGCAGGGCCTGAAAAACTGTTTTTT
CASLAGPEKLFF
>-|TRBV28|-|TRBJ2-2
TGTGCCAGCAGTTTGGGACCGGGGGCGAACACCGGGGAGCTGTTTTTT
CASSLGPGANTGELFF
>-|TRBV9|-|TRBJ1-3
TGTGCCAGCAGCGTAGGCAGGGTCGCCTCTGGAAACACCATATATTTT
CASSVGRVASGNTIYF
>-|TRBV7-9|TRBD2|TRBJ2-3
TGTGCCAGCAGCTTAGTTCCAGCGGGAAGCACAGATACGCAGTATTTT
CASSLVPAGSTDTQYF
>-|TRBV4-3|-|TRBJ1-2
TGCGCCAGCAGCCAAGATCCCGGAACTAGCTATGGCTACACCTTC
CASSQDPGTSYGYTF
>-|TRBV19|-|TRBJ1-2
TGTGCCAGTAGTATTAACTATGGCTACACCTTC
CASSINYGYTF
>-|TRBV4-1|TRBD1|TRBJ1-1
TGCGCCAGCAGCCCAAGGGGGCAGAACACTGAAGCTTTCTTT
CASSPRGQNTEAFF
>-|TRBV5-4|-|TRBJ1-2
TGTGCCAGCAGCTTCAAAGGGGCCCCGGCAGGGACCGCTAACTATGGCTACACCTTC
CASSFKGAPAGTANYGYTF
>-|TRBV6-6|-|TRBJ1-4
TGTGCCAGCAGTTATGGGCAGGGATCCGAAAAACTGTTTTTT
CASSYGQGSEKLFF
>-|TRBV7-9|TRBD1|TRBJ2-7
TGTGCCAGCAGCTTAGTCGGACAGGACCCCCGGGAGCAGTACTTC
CASSLVGQDPREQYF
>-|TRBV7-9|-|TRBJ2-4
TGTGCCAGCAGCTTAGGCCCGGCAGGGTTGGACATTCAGTACTTC
CASSLGPAGLDIQYF